This T cell receptor (beta chain) was documented in a study of blood T cell repertoires in COVID-19. The overall study: Both acute and convalescent COVID-19 samples were obtained from the United States, Italy and Spain. Sample material is recorded as cDNA or gDNA derived from T cells, B-cell-depleted T cells, or PBMCs.

A single count supports this clone. Authors' processing steps: Reference gene primers were amplified, and this amplification served to estimate nucleated cell counts. Sequenced by immunoSEQ multiplex PCR; TCRdb stores in-frame clones only, minus some. D and trimming come from the DNA, and the V and J calls and clone size come from that table. The sample consists of roughly 88,000 clones, 85% to 95% of them appearing once. Germline V gene sequence: CDR1 LGHDT, CDR2 YNNKEL (reference sequence). This CDR3 contains 14 residues. Trimming shortened V by 3 bases and J by 5 bases, and 14 bases separated the two germline ends.

This TCR derives from a woman in her forties or fifties in a cohort sampled during active COVID-19. Sequencing was performed on peripheral blood. The chain joins TRBV3-1 (or the pseudogene TRBV3-2) to TRBJ2-7, with D perhaps TRBD2 (6 bases). The CDR3 here is CASSHSGPPHEQYF. The DNA for the CDR3 is TGTGCCAGCAGCCATAGCGGACCCCCCCACGAGCAGTACTTC.